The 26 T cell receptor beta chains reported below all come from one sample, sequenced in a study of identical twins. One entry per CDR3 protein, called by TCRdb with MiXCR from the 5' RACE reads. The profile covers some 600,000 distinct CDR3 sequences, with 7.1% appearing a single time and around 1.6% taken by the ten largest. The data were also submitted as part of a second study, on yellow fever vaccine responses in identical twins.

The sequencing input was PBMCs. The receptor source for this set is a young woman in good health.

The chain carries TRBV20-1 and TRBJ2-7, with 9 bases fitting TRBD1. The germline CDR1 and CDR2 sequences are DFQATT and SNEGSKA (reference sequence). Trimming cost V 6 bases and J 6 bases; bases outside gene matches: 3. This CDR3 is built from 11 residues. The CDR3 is CSAKTGGEQYV. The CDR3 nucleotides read TGCAGTGCAAAGACAGGGGGCGAGCAGTACGTC.

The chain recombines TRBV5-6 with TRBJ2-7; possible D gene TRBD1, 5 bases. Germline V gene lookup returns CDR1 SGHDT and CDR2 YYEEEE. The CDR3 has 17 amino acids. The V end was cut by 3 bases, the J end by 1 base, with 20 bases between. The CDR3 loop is CASSWFPTTRQSYEQYV. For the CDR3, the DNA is TGTGCCAGCAGCTGGTTTCCCACCACCAGACAGTCCTACGAGCAGTACGTC.

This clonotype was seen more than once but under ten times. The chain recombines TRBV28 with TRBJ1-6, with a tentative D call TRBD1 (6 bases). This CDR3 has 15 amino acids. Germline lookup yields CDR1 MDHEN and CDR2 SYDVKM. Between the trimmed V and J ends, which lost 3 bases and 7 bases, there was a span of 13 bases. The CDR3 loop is CASSLPRGGNSPLHF. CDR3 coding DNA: TGTGCCAGCAGTTTGCCCAGGGGTGGCAATTCACCCCTCCACTTT.

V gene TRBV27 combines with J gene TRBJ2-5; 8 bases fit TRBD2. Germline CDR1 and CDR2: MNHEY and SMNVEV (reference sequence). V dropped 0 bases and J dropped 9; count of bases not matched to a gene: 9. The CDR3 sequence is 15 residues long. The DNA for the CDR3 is TGTGCCAGCAGTTTATCTACTAGCGGCGCTGCGGCCCAGTACTTC. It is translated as CASSLSTSGAAAQYF.

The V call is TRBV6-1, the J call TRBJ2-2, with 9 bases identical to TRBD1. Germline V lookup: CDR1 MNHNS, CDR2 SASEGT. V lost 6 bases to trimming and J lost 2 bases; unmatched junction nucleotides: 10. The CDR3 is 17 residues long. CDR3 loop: CASSPPGTGFNTGELFF. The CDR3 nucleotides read TGTGCCAGCAGCCCACCCGGGACAGGGTTTAACACCGGGGAGCTGTTTTTT.

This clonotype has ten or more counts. CDR3 in DNA: TGTGCCACCAGCGCCGTTGCTAGCGGGTACAATGAGCAGTTCTTC. Translation: CATSAVASGYNEQFF. The chain has TRBV24-1 and TRBJ2-1, with TRBD2 identical over 8 bases. The CDR3 contains 15 residues. The germline V gene has CDR1 KGHDR and CDR2 SFDVKD. Germline trimming cut 7 bases from V and 4 bases from J; bases unmatched to any gene: 8.

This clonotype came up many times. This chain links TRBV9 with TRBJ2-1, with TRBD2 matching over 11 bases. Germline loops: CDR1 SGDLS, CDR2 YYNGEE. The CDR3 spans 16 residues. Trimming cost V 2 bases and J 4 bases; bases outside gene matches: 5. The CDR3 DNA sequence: TGTGCCAGCAGCGTCTTAGGGACTAGCGGATACAATGAGCAGTTCTTC. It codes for CASSVLGTSGYNEQFF.

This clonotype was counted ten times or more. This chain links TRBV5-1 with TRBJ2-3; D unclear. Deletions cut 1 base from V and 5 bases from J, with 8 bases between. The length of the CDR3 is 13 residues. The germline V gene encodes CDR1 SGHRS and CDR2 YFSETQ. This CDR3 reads CASSLKRGDTQYF. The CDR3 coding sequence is TGCGCCAGCAGCTTGAAGAGAGGAGATACGCAGTATTTT.

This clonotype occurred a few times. This CDR3 reads CASSPWVADVSSYEQYF. CDR3 coding DNA: TGTGCCAGCAGCCCGTGGGTAGCGGATGTTAGCTCCTACGAGCAGTACTTC. This sequence joins TRBV11-3 and TRBJ2-7; tentative D call: TRBD2 (6 bases). CDR3 length equals 17 residues. Germline V CDR1 and CDR2: SGHNT, YENEEA. V shed 5 bases and J shed 0 bases, with 20 bases lying between them.

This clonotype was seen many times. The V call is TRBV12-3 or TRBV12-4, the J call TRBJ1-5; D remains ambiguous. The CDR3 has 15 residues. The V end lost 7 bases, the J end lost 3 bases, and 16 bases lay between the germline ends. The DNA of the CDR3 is TGTGCCAGCACCTCTCGAGTGGGAGACAATCAGCCCCAGCATTTT. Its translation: CASTSRVGDNQPQHF.

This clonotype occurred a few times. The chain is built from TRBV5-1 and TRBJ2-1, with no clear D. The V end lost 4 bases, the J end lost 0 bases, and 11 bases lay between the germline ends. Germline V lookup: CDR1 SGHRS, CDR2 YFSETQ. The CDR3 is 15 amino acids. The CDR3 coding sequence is TGCGCCAGCAGCAAGGACGGAGTCTCCTACAATGAGCAGTTCTTC. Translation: CASSKDGVSYNEQFF.

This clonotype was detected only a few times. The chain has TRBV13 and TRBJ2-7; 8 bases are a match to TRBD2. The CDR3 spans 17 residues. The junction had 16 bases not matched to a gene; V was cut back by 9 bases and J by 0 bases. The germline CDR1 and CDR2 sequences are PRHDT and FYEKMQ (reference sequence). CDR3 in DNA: TGTGCCAGTAGCAGTTCGGGCCCCGGGACTAGCTCCTACGAGCAGTACTTC. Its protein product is CASSSSGPGTSSYEQYF.

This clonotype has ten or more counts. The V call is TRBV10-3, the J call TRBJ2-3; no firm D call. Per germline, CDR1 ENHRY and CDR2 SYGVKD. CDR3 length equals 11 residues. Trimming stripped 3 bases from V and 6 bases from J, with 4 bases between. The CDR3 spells CAISDPDTQYF. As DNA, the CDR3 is TGTGCCATCAGTGACCCGGATACGCAGTATTTT.

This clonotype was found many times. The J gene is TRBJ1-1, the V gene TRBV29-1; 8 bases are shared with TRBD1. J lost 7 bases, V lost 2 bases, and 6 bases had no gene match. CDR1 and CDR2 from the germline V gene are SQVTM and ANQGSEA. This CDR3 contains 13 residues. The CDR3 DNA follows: TGCAGCGTTGAAATGGCAGGGGGCCTTGAAGCTTTCTTT. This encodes CSVEMAGGLEAFF.

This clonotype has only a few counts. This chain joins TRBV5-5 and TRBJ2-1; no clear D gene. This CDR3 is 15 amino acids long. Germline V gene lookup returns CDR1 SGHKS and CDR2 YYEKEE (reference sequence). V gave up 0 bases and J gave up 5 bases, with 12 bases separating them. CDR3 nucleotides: TGTGCCAGCAGCTTGGTCCAAACGGCTAACAATGAGCAGTTCTTC. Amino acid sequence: CASSLVQTANNEQFF.

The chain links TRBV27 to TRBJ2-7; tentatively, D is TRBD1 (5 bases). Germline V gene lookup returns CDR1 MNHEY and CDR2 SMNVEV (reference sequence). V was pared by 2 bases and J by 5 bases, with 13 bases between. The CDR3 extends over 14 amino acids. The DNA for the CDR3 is TGTGCCAGCAGTTTAGGGGCAGGGAATAACGAGCAGTACGTC. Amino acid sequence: CASSLGAGNNEQYV.

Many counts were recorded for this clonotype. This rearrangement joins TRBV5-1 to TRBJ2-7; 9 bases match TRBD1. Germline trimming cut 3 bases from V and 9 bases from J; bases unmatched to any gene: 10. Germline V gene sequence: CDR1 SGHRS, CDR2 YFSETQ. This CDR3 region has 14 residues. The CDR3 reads CASSYRDREVGQYF. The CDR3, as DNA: TGCGCCAGCAGCTACCGGGACAGGGAGGTCGGGCAGTACTTC.

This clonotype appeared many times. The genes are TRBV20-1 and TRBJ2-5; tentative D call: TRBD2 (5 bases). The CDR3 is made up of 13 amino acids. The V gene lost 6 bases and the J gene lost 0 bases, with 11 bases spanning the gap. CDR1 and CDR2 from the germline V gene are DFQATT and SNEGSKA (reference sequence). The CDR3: CSAPDSNQETQYF. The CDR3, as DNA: TGCAGTGCCCCGGACTCGAACCAAGAGACCCAGTACTTC.

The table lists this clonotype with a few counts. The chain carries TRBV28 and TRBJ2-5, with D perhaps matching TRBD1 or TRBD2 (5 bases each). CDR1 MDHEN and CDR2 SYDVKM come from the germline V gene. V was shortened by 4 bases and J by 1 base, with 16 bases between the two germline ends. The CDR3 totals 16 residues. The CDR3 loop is CASSSGARVPQETQYF. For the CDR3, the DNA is TGTGCCAGCAGTTCCGGGGCTAGGGTCCCCCAAGAGACCCAGTACTTC.

The CDR3: CASRQGGAGTGELFF. As DNA, the CDR3 is TGTGCCAGCAGACAAGGGGGAGCGGGCACCGGGGAGCTGTTTTTT. The rearrangement links TRBV7-2 to TRBJ2-2; D assignment may be TRBD1 or TRBD2 (6 bases each). The CDR3 has 15 amino acids. The ends were cut back, 6 bases at V and 4 bases at J, with 15 bases in the middle. The germline CDR1 and CDR2 sequences are SGHTA and FQGNSA.

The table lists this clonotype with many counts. CDR3 amino acids: CASSQEGGADRFRYGYTF. CDR3 DNA sequence: TGTGCCAGCAGCCAAGAAGGTGGGGCTGACCGTTTTCGTTATGGCTACACCTTC. V and J are TRBV3-1 and TRBJ1-2, with D possibly being TRBD1 (5 bases). V lost 0 bases, J lost 5 bases, and 22 bases lay in between. Germline V gene data show CDR1 as LGHDT and CDR2 as YNNKEL (reference sequence). The CDR3 is 18 amino acids.

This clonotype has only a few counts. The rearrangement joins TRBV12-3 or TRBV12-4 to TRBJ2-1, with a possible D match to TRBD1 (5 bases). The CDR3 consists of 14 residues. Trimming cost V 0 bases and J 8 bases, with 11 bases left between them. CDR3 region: CASSLAGQGHEQFF. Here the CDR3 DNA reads TGTGCCAGCAGTTTAGCAGGGCAGGGCCATGAGCAGTTCTTC.

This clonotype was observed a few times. Here the CDR3 DNA reads TGTGCCAGCACTCTGCAGGGGAGTAATTCACCCCTCCACTTT. It encodes CASTLQGSNSPLHF. The J gene is TRBJ1-6, the V gene TRBV6-1; perhaps TRBD1 as D (6 bases). The V gene lost 7 bases and the J gene lost 6 bases, with 13 bases spanning the gap. Germline values: CDR1 MNHNS, CDR2 SASEGT. The CDR3 is made up of 14 amino acids.

The CDR3 coding sequence is TGCAGCGTTGGGGGGACCACGGAGACCCAGTACTTC. It is translated as CSVGGTTETQYF. The chain carries TRBV29-1 and TRBJ2-5, with D perhaps TRBD1 or TRBD2 (5 bases each). The CDR3 loop spans 12 amino acids. V lost 4 bases and J 5 bases, leaving 11 bases between the germline ends. Germline V gene lookup returns CDR1 SQVTM and CDR2 ANQGSEA.

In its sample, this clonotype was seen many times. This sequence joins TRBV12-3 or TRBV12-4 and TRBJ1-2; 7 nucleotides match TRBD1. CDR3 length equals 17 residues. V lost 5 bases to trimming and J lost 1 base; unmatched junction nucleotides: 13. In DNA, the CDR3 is TGTGCCAGCAGTCTTGCTCTTGGAGGGGGCCTTAACTATGGCTACACCTTC. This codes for CASSLALGGGLNYGYTF.

Here the CDR3 DNA reads TGTGCCAGCAGTGAATTTATGGGACTAGTGGCAGATACGCAGTATTTT. Translation gives CASSEFMGLVADTQYF. The rearrangement joins TRBV2 to TRBJ2-3; 8 bases are shared with TRBD2. The CDR3 spans 16 residues. Trimming removed 2 bases from V and 4 bases from J; junction bases left unmatched: 8. Germline V gene lookup returns CDR1 SNHLY and CDR2 FYNNEI.